The 25 T cell receptor beta chains reported below all come from one sample, sequenced in a study of T cells in localized non-small cell lung cancer. Generated by immunoSEQ multiplex PCR, the TCRdb table keeps only in-frame clones and is missing some. Among 35,000 or so clones listed, around nine tenths were seen once. The source was peripheral blood, collected before any cancer treatment. All receptors derive from a woman aged 35 to 70 with stage I lung adenocarcinoma.

The gene calls are TRBV11-2 and TRBJ2-3; possible D gene TRBD2, 6 bases. V lost 3 bases to trimming and J lost 4 bases, with 14 bases between them. Per germline, CDR1 SGHAT and CDR2 FQNNGV. The length of the CDR3 is 15 residues. The CDR3 region has the DNA TGTGCCAGCAGCTTGCCTACTAGCAGGGCAGATACGCAGTATTTT. It encodes CASSLPTSRADTQYF.

The chain couples TRBV23-1 to TRBJ1-1; D call uncertain. TRBV23-1 is filed as an ORF, its function uncertain. Between the trimmed V and J ends, which lost 4 bases and 6 bases, there was a span of 12 bases. CDR3 length: 13 amino acids. The CDR3 region is CASSRSVYAEAFF. The CDR3 DNA follows: TGCGCCAGCAGTCGATCTGTTTATGCTGAAGCTTTCTTT.

J is TRBJ2-3 and V is TRBV5-1; TRBD2 matches at 7 bases. Per germline, CDR1 SGHRS and CDR2 YFSETQ. The CDR3 totals 20 residues. Trimming removed 1 base from V and 0 bases from J; junction bases left unmatched: 17. CDR3 loop: CASSLLGFSSVGGSTDTQYF. CDR3 nucleotides: TGCGCCAGCAGCTTGTTGGGCTTTTCCAGCGTGGGGGGGAGCACAGATACGCAGTATTTT.

The chain joins TRBV4-1 to TRBJ2-1, with a tentative D call TRBD2 (7 bases). CDR3 size: 17 residues. The germline V gene encodes CDR1 MGHRA and CDR2 YSYEKL. V lost 4 bases and J lost 5, with 21 bases in between. CDR3 DNA: TGCGCCAGCAGCCCTCATGAAAGGGGGGGACAACACAATGAGCAGTTCTTC. It translates to CASSPHERGGQHNEQFF.

The rearrangement uses TRBV5-1 and TRBJ1-4; no reliable D call. This CDR3 region has 15 residues. The germline V and J ends were trimmed by 2 bases and 3 bases, with 11 bases remaining between them. CDR1 is SGHRS, CDR2 YFSETQ, per germline. CDR3 in DNA: TGCGCCAGCAGCTTAATCGGGCAGCCTAATGAAAAACTGTTTTTT. This gives the protein CASSLIGQPNEKLFF.

There are a few counts of this clone. The chain couples TRBV15 to TRBJ1-3; D might be TRBD1 (5 bases). Germline V gene sequence: CDR1 LNHNV, CDR2 YYDKDF (reference sequence). Trimming cost V 0 bases and J 0 bases, with 9 bases left between them. CDR3 length equals 16 residues. The CDR3 spells CATSRDRVSSGNTIYF. DNA of the CDR3: TGTGCCACCAGCAGAGACAGGGTGAGCTCTGGAAACACCATATATTTT.

This clone was detected a few times. The chain has TRBV21-1 and TRBJ2-7; TRBD1 was called by the table and not checked on the DNA. TRBV21-1 is a recognized pseudogene. The CDR3 covers 15 residues. In nucleotides, the CDR3 is TGTGCCAGATCCAGAGGCAGGGCGGTAACCTACGAGCAGTACTTC. Protein: CARSRGRAVTYEQYF.

This clone has just one count. This chain joins TRBV14 and TRBJ2-7, with 11 nucleotides matching TRBD1. V was pared by 2 bases and J by 3 bases, with 9 bases of the junction left unmatched. The CDR3 extends over 17 amino acids. CDR1 and CDR2 from the germline V gene are SGHDN and FVKESK. The CDR3 nucleotides read TGTGCCAGCAGCCAAAATCCGGGACAGGGGGTTAACTACGAGCAGTACTTC. Protein sequence: CASSQNPGQGVNYEQYF.

This chain links TRBV7-9 with TRBJ2-5; D gene uncertain. Per the germline V gene, CDR1 is SEHNR and CDR2 is FQNEAQ (reference sequence). V was trimmed by 5 bases and J by 2 bases, leaving 12 bases between them. The CDR3 is 14 residues long. The CDR3 DNA reads TGTGCCAGCAGCCCGCGGACGAATCAAGAGACCCAGTACTTC. Translation gives CASSPRTNQETQYF.

In this sample, this clone turned up a few times. This chain links TRBV6-6 with TRBJ2-1; D might be TRBD1 or TRBD2, each matching 6 bases. The V gene's germline CDR1 is MNHNY and CDR2 SVGAGI (reference sequence). Trimming cost V 4 bases and J 8 bases, with 12 bases left between them. This CDR3 is built from 13 residues. The CDR3 loop is CASSSYREDEQFF. The CDR3 DNA sequence: TGTGCCAGCAGTTCCTACAGGGAGGATGAGCAGTTCTTC.

The chain is built from TRBV25-1 and TRBJ1-5; TRBD1 might be the D (6 bases). CDR1 and CDR2 (germline): MGHDK, SYGVNS. CDR3 length: 15 residues. Trimming left V 8 bases short and J 0 bases short, with 14 bases between. CDR3 loop: CASARGSFSNQPQHF. The CDR3 DNA is TGTGCCAGCGCCAGGGGATCCTTTAGCAATCAGCCCCAGCATTTT.

The chain is built from TRBV18 and TRBJ1-5; D is possibly TRBD1 (6 bases). The V gene's germline CDR1 is KGHSH and CDR2 LQKENI. Trimming left V 8 bases short and J 7 bases short, with 18 bases between. The CDR3 runs to 14 residues. CDR3 protein: CASVQGRESQPQHF. In nucleotides, the CDR3 is TGTGCCAGCGTGCAGGGGAGGGAGAGCCAGCCCCAGCATTTT.

The J gene is TRBJ2-1, the V gene TRBV7-2, with D possibly TRBD2 on 5 matching bases. The V end lost 4 bases, the J end lost 11 bases, and 12 bases lay between the germline ends. The CDR3 runs 12 residues. Germline-derived CDR1 and CDR2 are SGHTA and FQGNSA. The CDR3: CASSSPRGKQFF. DNA of the CDR3: TGTGCCAGCAGCTCGCCCCGGGGTAAGCAGTTCTTC.

The rearrangement joins TRBV4-1 to TRBJ1-2; D is unresolved. The CDR3 is made up of 17 amino acids. The V end lost 3 bases, the J end lost 2 bases, and 19 bases lay between the germline ends. CDR1 and CDR2 from the germline V gene are MGHRA and YSYEKL. In DNA form, the CDR3 reads TGCGCCAGCAGCCATCCCTTCCCCAGAGGGATGAACTATGGCTACACCTTC. It is translated as CASSHPFPRGMNYGYTF.

This clone has only one observation. The V call is TRBV7-2, the J call TRBJ2-1; possible D gene TRBD1, 7 bases. Trimming pared 4 bases from V and 4 bases from J, leaving 14 bases between. This CDR3 is built from 15 residues. Germline lookup yields CDR1 SGHTA and CDR2 FQGNSA. DNA for the CDR3: TGTGCCAGCAGCTCCGACAGGGCGGGATACAATGAGCAGTTCTTC. The encoded protein is CASSSDRAGYNEQFF.

The chain couples TRBV7-8 to TRBJ1-5; 10 bases are shared with TRBD1. Germline V gene sequence: CDR1 SGHVS, CDR2 FQNEAQ. Trimming took 5 bases from V and 11 from J; bases not matched to a gene: 6. This CDR3 spans 13 amino acids. The CDR3 nucleotides read TGTGCCAGCAGCGGGACAGGGGAAGAGGCCCAGCATTTT. This translates into CASSGTGEEAQHF.

The chain links TRBV5-1 to TRBJ2-7, with TRBD2 as a possible D gene (7 bases). The CDR3 runs to 15 residues. In germline, CDR1 is SGHRS, CDR2 YFSETQ. V lost 1 base to trimming and J lost 0 bases, with 11 bases between them. CDR3: CASSLRGASSYEQYF. The CDR3 DNA sequence: TGCGCCAGCAGCTTGCGGGGGGCTAGCTCCTACGAGCAGTACTTC.

The chain has TRBV6-1 and TRBJ1-2; D is perhaps TRBD1 (5 bases). The germline V gene has CDR1 MNHNS and CDR2 SASEGT. Deletions cut 3 bases from V and 2 bases from J, with 13 bases between. This CDR3 region has 15 residues. CDR3 region: CASSEEAGLNYGYTF. CDR3 coding DNA: TGTGCCAGCAGTGAGGAGGCAGGGTTAAACTATGGCTACACCTTC.

The rearrangement links TRBV6-1 to TRBJ1-3; the match to TRBD1 covers 10 bases. Trimming took 6 bases from V and 10 from J; bases not matched to a gene: 6. From germline, CDR1 is MNHNS and CDR2 SASEGT. The CDR3 length is 13 residues. For the CDR3, the DNA is TGTGCCAGCAGATTAGGACAGGGGGGGACCATATATTTT. This sequence encodes CASRLGQGGTIYF.

As DNA, the CDR3 is TGTGCCAGCAGCCGACAGGGGGTATCAGATACGCAGTATTTT. Its protein is CASSRQGVSDTQYF. V and J are TRBV28 and TRBJ2-3, with 9 bases lining up with TRBD1. This CDR3 is 14 amino acids long. Germline loops: CDR1 MDHEN, CDR2 SYDVKM. Losses at the gene ends were 6 bases for V and 4 bases for J; bases not matched to a gene: 5.

This clone was counted a single time. The chain links TRBV7-6 to TRBJ2-5; 7 nucleotides match TRBD1. Germline CDR1 and CDR2: SGHVS and FNYEAQ. V was clipped by 4 bases and J by 5 bases; unmatched bases: 7. The CDR3 is made up of 14 amino acids. This chain's CDR3 is CASSSYGQAETQYF. The CDR3 coding sequence is TGTGCCAGCAGCTCGTACGGACAGGCGGAGACCCAGTACTTC.

The rearrangement uses TRBV5-4 and TRBJ2-5; D not certain. Per germline, CDR1 SGHNT and CDR2 YYREEE (reference sequence). V lost 9 bases to trimming and J lost 5 bases, with 14 bases between them. The CDR3 is 12 amino acids. CDR3 DNA sequence: TGTGCCATCGCCAAAAAGCAGGAGACCCAGTACTTC. Amino acid sequence: CAIAKKQETQYF.

CDR3 amino acids: CASSLRPPGFYEQYF. CDR3 nucleotides: TGTGCCAGCAGTTTACGGCCTCCGGGATTCTACGAGCAGTACTTC. The V gene is TRBV28, the J gene TRBJ2-7; D perhaps matches TRBD2 (5 bases). The V end lost 2 bases, the J end lost 3 bases, and 14 bases lay between the germline ends. CDR1 and CDR2 from the germline V gene are MDHEN and SYDVKM. This CDR3 is 15 amino acids long.

The chain carries TRBV28 and TRBJ1-6; D ambiguous. Germline V gives CDR1 MDHEN, CDR2 SYDVKM. The V gene lost 7 bases and the J gene lost 8 bases, with 12 bases spanning the gap. CDR3 length: 13 amino acids. In DNA form, the CDR3 reads TGTGCCAGCAAAGAGGGTGGTGATTCACCCCTCCACTTT. This codes for CASKEGGDSPLHF.

Only a few counts were recorded for this clone. V usage is TRBV4-3 and J usage is TRBJ2-6; D may be TRBD1 or TRBD2 (5 bases each). This CDR3 comprises 17 residues. Germline values: CDR1 LGHNA, CDR2 YSLEER. V lost 0 bases and J lost 0, with 9 bases in between. The CDR3 here is CASSQEGDGSGANVLTF. The CDR3 nucleotides read TGCGCCAGCAGCCAAGAAGGGGACGGCTCTGGGGCCAACGTCCTGACTTTC.